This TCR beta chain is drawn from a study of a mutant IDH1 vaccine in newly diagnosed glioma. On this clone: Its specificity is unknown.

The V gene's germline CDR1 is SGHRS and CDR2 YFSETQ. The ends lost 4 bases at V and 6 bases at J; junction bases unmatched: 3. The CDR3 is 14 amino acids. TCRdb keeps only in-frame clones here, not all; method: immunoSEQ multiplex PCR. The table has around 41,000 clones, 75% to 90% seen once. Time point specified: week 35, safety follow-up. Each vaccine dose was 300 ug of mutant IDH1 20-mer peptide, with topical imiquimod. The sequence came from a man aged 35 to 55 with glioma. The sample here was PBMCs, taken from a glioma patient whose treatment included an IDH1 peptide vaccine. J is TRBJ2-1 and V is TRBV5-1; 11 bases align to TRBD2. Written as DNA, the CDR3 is TGCGCCAGCAGCCCCGGGACTAGCGGCAATGAGCAGTTCTTC. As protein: CASSPGTSGNEQFF.